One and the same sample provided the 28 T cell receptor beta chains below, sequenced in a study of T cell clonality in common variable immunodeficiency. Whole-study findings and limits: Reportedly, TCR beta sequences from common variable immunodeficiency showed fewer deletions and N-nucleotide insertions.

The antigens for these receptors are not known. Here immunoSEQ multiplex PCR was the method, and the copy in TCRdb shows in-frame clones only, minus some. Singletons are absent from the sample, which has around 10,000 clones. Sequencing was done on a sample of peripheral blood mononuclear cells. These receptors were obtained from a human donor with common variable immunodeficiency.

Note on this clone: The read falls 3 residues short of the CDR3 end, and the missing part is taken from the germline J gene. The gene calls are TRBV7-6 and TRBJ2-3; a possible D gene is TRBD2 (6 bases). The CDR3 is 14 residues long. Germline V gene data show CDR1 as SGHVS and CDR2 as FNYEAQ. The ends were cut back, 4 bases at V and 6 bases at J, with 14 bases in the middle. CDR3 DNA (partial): TGTGCCAGCAGCTCACGATCGGGGGTGGATACG. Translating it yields CASSSRSGVDT. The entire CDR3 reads CASSSRSGVDTQYF.

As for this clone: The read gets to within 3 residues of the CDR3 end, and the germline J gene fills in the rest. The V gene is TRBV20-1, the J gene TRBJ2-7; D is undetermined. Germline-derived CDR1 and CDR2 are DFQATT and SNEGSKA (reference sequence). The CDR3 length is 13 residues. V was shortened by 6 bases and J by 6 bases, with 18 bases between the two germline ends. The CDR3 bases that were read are TGCAGTGCCCCCTTTAGATATTCTACCGAG. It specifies CSAPFRYSTE. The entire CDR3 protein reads CSAPFRYSTEQYF.

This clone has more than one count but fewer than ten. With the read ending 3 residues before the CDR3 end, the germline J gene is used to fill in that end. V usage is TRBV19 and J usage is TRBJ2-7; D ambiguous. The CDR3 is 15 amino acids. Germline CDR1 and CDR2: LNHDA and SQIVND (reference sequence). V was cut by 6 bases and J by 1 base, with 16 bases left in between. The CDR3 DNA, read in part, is TGTGCCAGTAGGCCAGGTCCGACGCCTTCCTACGAG. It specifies CASRPGPTPSYE. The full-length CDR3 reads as CASRPGPTPSYEQYF.

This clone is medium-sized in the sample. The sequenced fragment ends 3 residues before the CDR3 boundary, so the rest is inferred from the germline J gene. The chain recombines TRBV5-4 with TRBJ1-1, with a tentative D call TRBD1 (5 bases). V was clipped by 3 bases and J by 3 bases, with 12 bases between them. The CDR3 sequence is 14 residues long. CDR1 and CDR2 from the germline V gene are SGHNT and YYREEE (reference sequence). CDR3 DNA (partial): TGTGCCAGCAGCTCAGGGTGGAGGGACACTGAA. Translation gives CASSSGWRDTE. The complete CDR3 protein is CASSSGWRDTEAFF.

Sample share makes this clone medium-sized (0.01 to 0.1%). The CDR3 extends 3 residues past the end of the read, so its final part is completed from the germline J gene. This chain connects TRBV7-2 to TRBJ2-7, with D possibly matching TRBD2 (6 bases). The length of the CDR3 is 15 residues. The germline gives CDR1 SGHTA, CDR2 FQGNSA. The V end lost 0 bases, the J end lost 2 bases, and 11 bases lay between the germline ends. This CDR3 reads CASSLAGTSTYEQYF. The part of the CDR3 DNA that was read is TGTGCCAGCAGCTTAGCCGGGACTTCAACCTACGAG.

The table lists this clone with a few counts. CDR3 sequence reads: CAWSDGGAYGYTF. CDR3 bases read: TGTGCCTGGAGTGATGGCGGGGCCTATGGC. V is TRBV30 and J is TRBJ1-2; D might be TRBD1 (5 bases). The read terminates 3 residues before the CDR3 end, so the remaining end is supplied by the germline J gene. Looked up from germline, CDR1 is GTSNPN and CDR2 is SVGIG (reference sequence). This CDR3 has 13 amino acids. Trimming removed 1 base at V and 4 bases at J, with 10 bases between.

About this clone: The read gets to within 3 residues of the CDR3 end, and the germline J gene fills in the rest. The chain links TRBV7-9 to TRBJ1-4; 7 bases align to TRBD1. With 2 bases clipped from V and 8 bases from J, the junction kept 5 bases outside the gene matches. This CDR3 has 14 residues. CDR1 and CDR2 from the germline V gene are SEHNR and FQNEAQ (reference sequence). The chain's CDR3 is CASSLLEGAEKLFF. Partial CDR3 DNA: TGTGCCAGCAGCTTATTGGAGGGGGCGGAAAAA.

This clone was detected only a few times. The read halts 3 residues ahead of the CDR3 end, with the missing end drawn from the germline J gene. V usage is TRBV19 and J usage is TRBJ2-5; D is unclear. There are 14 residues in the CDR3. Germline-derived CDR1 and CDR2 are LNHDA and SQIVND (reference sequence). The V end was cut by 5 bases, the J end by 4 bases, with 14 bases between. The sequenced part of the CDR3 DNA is TGTGCCAGTAGTTTATCGCCGGGTTCAGAGACC. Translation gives CASSLSPGSET. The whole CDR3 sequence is CASSLSPGSETQYF.

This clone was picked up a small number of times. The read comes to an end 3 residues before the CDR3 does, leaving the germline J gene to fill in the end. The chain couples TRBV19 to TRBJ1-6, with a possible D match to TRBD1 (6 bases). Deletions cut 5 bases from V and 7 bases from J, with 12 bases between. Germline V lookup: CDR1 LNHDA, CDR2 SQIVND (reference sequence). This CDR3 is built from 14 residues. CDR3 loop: CASSPGQSNSPLHF. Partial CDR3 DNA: TGTGCCAGTAGTCCTGGACAGTCGAATTCACCC.

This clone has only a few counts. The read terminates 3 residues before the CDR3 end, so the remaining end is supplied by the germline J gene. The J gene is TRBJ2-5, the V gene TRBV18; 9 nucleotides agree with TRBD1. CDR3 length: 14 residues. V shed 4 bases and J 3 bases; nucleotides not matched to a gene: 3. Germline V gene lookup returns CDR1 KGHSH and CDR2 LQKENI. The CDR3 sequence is CASSLDRGEETQYF. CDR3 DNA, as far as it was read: TGTGCCAGCTCACTCGACAGGGGGGAAGAGACC.

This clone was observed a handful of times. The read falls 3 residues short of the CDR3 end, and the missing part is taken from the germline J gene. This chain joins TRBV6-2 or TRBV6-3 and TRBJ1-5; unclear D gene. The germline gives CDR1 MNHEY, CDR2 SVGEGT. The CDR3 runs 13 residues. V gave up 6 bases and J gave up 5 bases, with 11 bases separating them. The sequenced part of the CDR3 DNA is TGTGCCAGCAGCAATTCGAAGGATCAGCCC. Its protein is CASSNSKDQP. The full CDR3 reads CASSNSKDQPQHF.

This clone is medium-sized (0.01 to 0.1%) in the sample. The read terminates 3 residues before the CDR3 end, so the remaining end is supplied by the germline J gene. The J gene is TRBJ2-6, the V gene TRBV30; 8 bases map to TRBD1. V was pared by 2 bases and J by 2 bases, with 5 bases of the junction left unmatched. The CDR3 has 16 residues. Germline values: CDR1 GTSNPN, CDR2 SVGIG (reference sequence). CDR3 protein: CAWSFMTGAGANVLTF. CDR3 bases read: TGTGCCTGGAGTTTTATGACAGGGGCTGGGGCCAACGTC.

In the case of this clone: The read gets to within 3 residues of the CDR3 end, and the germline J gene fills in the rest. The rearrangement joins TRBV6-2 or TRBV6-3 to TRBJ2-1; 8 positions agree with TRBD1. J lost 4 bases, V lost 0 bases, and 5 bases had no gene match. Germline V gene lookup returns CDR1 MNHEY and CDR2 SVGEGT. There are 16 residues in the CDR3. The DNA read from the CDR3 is TGTGCCAGCAGTTACTCGGGGGACAGGCCGTACAATGAG. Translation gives CASSYSGDRPYNE. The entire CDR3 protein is CASSYSGDRPYNEQFF.

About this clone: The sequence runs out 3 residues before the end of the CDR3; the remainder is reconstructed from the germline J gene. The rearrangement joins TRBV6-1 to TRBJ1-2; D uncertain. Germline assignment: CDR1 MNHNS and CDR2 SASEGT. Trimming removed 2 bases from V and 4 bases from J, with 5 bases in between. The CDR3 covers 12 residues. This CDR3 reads CASSEYGYGYTF. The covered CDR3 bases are TGTGCCAGCAGTGAATACGGCTATGGC.

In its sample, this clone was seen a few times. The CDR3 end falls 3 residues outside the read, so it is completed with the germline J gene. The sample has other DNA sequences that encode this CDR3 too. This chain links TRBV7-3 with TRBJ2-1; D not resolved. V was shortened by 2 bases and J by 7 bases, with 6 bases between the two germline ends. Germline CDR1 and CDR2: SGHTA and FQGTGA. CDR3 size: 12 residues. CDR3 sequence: CASSLSGNEQFF. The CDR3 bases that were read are TGTGCCAGCAGCTTATCCGGGAATGAG.

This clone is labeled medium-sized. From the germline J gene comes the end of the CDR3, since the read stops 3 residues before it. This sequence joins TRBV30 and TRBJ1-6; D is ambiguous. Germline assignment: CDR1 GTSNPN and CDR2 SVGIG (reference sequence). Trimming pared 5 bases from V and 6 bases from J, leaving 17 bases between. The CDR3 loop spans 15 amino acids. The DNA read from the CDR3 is TGTGCCTGGGGTACCCTAAAAGCGGGTAATTCACCC. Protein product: CAWGTLKAGNSP. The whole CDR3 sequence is CAWGTLKAGNSPLHF.

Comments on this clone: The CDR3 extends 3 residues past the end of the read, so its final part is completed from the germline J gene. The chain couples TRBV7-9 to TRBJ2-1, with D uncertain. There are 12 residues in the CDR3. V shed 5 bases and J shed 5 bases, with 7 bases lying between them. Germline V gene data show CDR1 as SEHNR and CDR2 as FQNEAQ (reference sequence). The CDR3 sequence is CASSPQDNEQFF. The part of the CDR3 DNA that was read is TGTGCCAGCAGCCCGCAGGACAATGAG.

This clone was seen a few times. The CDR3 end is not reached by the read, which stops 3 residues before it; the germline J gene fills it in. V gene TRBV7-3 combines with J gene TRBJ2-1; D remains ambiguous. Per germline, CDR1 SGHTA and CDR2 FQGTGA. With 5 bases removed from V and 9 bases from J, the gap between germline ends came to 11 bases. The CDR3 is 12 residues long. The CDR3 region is CASSLPPGEQFF. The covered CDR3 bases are TGTGCCAGCAGCCTACCCCCCGGTGAG.

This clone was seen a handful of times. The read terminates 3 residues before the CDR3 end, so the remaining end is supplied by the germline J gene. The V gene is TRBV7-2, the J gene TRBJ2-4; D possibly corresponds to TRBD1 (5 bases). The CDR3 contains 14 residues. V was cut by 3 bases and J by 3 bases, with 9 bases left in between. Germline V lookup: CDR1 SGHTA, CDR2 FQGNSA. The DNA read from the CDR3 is TGTGCCAGCAGCTTGAGGCAGGGCAAAAACATT. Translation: CASSLRQGKNI. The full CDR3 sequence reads CASSLRQGKNIQYF.

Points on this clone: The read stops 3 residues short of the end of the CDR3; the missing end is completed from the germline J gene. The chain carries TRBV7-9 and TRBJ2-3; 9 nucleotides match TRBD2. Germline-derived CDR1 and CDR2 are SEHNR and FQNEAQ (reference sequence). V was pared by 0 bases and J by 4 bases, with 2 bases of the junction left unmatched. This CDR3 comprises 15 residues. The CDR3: CASSLATSGSDTQYF. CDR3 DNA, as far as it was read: TGTGCCAGCAGCTTAGCGACTAGCGGCTCAGATACG. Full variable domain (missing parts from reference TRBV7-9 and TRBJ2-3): DTGVSQNPRHKITKRGQNVTFRCDPISEHNRLYWYRQTLGQGPEFLTYFQNEAQLEKSRLLSDRFSAERPKGSFSTLEIQRTEQGDSAMYLCASSLATSGSDTQYFGPGTRLTVL.

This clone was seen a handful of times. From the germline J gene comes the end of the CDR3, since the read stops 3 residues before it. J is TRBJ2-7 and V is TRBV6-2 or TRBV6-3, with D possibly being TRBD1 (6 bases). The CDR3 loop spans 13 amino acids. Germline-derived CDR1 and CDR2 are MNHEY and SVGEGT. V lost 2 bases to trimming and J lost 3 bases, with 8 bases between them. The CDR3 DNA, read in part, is TGTGCCAGCAGTTACCTGACAGGCTACGAG. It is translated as CASSYLTGYE. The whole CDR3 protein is CASSYLTGYEQYF.

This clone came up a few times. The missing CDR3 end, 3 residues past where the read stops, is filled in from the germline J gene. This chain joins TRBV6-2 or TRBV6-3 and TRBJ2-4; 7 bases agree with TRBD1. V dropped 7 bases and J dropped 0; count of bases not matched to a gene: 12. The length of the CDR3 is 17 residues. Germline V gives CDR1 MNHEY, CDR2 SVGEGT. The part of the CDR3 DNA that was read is TGTGCCAGCACAAACCAGGGACAGACACTAGCCAAAAACATT. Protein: CASTNQGQTLAKNI. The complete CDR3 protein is CASTNQGQTLAKNIQYF.

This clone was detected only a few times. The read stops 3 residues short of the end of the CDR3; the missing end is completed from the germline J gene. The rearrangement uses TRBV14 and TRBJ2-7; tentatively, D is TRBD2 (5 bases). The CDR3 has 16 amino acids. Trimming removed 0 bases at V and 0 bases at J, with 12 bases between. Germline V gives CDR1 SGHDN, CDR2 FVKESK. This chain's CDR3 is CASSQDFQRSSYEQYF. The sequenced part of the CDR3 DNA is TGTGCCAGCAGCCAAGATTTCCAGCGGAGCTCCTACGAG.

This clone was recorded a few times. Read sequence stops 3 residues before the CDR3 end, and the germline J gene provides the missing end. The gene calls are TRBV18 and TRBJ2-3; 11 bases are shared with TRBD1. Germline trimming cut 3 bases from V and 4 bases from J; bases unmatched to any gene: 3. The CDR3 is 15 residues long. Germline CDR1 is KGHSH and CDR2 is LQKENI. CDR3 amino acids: CASSPGQGVADTQYF. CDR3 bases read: TGTGCCAGCTCACCGGGACAGGGGGTCGCAGATACG.

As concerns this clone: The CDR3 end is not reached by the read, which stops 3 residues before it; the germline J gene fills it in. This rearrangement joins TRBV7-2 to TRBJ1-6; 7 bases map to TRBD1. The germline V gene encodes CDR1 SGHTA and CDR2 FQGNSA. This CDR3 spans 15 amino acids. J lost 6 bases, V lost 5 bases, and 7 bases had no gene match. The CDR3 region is CASSQRDSPNSPLHF. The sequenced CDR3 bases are TGTGCCAGCAGCCAGCGGGACAGCCCTAATTCACCC.

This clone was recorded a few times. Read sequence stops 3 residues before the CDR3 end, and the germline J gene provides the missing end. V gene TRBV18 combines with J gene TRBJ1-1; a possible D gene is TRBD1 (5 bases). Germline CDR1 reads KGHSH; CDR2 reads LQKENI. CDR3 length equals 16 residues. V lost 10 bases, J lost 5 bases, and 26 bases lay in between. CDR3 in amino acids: CATMATEASSGTEAFF. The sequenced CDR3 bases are TGTGCCACCATGGCGACAGAAGCATCGTCAGGGACTGAA.

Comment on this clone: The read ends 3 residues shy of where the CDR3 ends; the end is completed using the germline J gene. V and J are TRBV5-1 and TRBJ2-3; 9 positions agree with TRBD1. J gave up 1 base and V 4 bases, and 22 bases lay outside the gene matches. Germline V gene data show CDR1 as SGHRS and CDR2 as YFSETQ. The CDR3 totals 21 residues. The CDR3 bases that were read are TGCGCCAGCAGCACAACAGGGGGCCAGGGCAAGGACGGGAGTGGCACAGATACG. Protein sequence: CASSTTGGQGKDGSGTDT. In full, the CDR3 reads CASSTTGGQGKDGSGTDTQYF.

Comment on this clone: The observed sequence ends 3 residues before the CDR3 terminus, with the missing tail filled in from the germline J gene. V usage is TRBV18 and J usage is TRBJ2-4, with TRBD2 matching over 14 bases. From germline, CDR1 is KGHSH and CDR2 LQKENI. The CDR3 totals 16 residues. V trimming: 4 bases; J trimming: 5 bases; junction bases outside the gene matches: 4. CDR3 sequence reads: CASSRTSGRIENIQYF. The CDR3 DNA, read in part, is TGTGCCAGCTCACGGACTAGCGGGAGGATAGAAAACATT.